These 18 T cell receptor beta chains were all obtained from the same sample, sequenced in a study of OX40 agonist ivuxolimab in advanced cancers. The protocol used for the library was the immunoSEQ multiplex PCR assay. Imported from immuneACCESS, the table was reduced by TCRdb to in-frame sequences with V and J called. These copies leave out some clones; in studies compared against another copy, an unresolved V gene accounts for under half, and the cause of the remainder is not known. Present in this sample are 82,000 or so clones, approximately 85% of which were seen just once. 2% to 3% of the sample belongs to the ten largest clones. Source: CD4+ or CD8+ T cells sorted from blood, taken in a trial of the OX40 agonist ivuxolimab. These receptors all stem from an adult with an advanced solid tumor such as melanoma, head and neck, liver or kidney cancer.

The rearrangement joins TRBV11-2 to TRBJ2-3; a possible D gene is TRBD2 (6 bases). This CDR3 has 14 residues. The germline V gene has CDR1 SGHAT and CDR2 FQNNGV. The V end was cut by 3 bases, the J end by 2 bases, with 9 bases between. CDR3 in amino acids: CASSLGLSTDTQYF. As DNA, the CDR3 is TGTGCCAGCAGCTTGGGACTTTCCACAGATACGCAGTATTTT.

This clone was picked up a small number of times. This chain links TRBV28 with TRBJ1-2; no definite D call. The CDR3 totals 14 residues. Germline CDR1 and CDR2: MDHEN and SYDVKM. V gave up 3 bases and J gave up 4 bases, with 12 bases separating them. The CDR3 DNA reads as TGTGCCAGCAGTTTCGATTTCCTGGTCTATGGCTACACCTTC. Protein: CASSFDFLVYGYTF.

This clone was picked up a small number of times. The chain links TRBV27 to TRBJ2-7, with D possibly matching TRBD1 (5 bases). This CDR3 region has 15 residues. In germline, CDR1 is MNHEY, CDR2 SMNVEV (reference sequence). Trimming removed 2 bases at V and 2 bases at J, with 13 bases between. The CDR3 region has the DNA TGTGCCAGCAGTTTAACCTACAGGACCCCCTACGAGCAGTACTTC. Translated, it gives CASSLTYRTPYEQYF.

The CDR3 loop is CASSPQGADSPLHF. CDR3 nucleotides: TGTGCCAGCTCACCACAGGGGGCTGATTCACCCCTCCACTTT. V usage is TRBV18 and J usage is TRBJ1-6; 7 bases are shared with TRBD1. The germline V gene has CDR1 KGHSH and CDR2 LQKENI. The V gene end was trimmed by 1 base and the J gene end by 8 bases; junction bases not matched to a gene: 2. The CDR3 is made up of 14 amino acids.

The V gene is TRBV2, the J gene TRBJ1-5; D is perhaps TRBD1 (5 bases). Trimming stripped 5 bases from V and 5 bases from J, with 7 bases between. Germline CDR1 reads SNHLY; CDR2 reads FYNNEI. The length of the CDR3 is 12 residues. For the CDR3, the DNA is TGTGCCAGCAGTTTACAGGATCAGCCCCAGCATTTT. It codes for CASSLQDQPQHF. The variable domain in full, completed from reference TRBV2 and TRBJ1-5, reads EPEVTQTPSHQVTQMGQEVILRCVPISNHLYFYWYRQILGQKVEFLVSFYNNEISEKSEIFDDQFSVERPDGSNFTLKIRSTKLEDSAMYFCASSLQDQPQHFGDGTRLSIL.

The table lists this clone with a few counts. The rearrangement joins TRBV7-8 to TRBJ1-3, with D perhaps TRBD1 (5 bases). V was trimmed by 5 bases and J by 3 bases, leaving 11 bases between them. The CDR3 has 14 amino acids. The germline gives CDR1 SGHVS, CDR2 FQNEAQ. The DNA of the CDR3 is TGTGCCAGCAGCCTACGGGGGGTTGGAAACACCATATATTTT. Protein: CASSLRGVGNTIYF.

The CDR3 bases are TGTGCCAGCTCACCTTCCGGGACAGGGGGCCTTGGGTACACCTTC. The encoded protein is CASSPSGTGGLGYTF. The chain has TRBV18 and TRBJ1-2; 12 nucleotides agree with TRBD1. This CDR3 contains 15 residues. The V gene end was trimmed by 3 bases and the J gene end by 11 bases; junction bases not matched to a gene: 10. Germline assignment: CDR1 KGHSH and CDR2 LQKENI. The complete variable domain, with remaining parts taken from reference TRBV18 and TRBJ1-2, reads NAGVMQNPRHLVRRRGQEARLRCSPMKGHSHVYWYRQLPEEGLKFMVYLQKENIIDESGMPKERFSAEFPKEGPSILRIQQVVRGDSAAYFCASSPSGTGGLGYTFGSGTRLTVV.

The chain links TRBV2 to TRBJ1-1; D gene ambiguous. Germline V CDR1 and CDR2: SNHLY, FYNNEI. The CDR3 spans 12 residues. Trimming removed 10 bases at V and 1 base at J, with 10 bases between. CDR3 loop: CAIPGRNTEAFF. The CDR3 coding sequence is TGTGCCATTCCCGGCCGGAACACTGAAGCTTTCTTT.

The V gene is TRBV11-2, the J gene TRBJ2-2; 8 bases match TRBD2. V gave up 2 bases and J gave up 7 bases; unmatched junction bases: 9. Per the germline V gene, CDR1 is SGHAT and CDR2 is FQNNGV. This CDR3 spans 16 amino acids. The CDR3: CASSLLAGLRNGELFF. The CDR3 nucleotides are TGTGCCAGCAGCTTATTAGCGGGGCTCCGAAACGGGGAGCTGTTTTTT.

The chain employs TRBV30 and TRBJ1-4; the D gene is possibly TRBD1 (6 bases). The CDR3 has 14 amino acids. Germline values: CDR1 GTSNPN, CDR2 SVGIG (reference sequence). Trimming cost V 2 bases and J 6 bases, with 13 bases left between them. CDR3 in DNA: TGTGCCTGGAGTAGGGGGGCGCCGGATGAAAAACTGTTTTTT. Translated: CAWSRGAPDEKLFF. Looking up the rest from reference TRBV30 and TRBJ1-4 gives the full variable domain: SQTIHQWPATLVQPVGSPLSLECTVEGTSNPNLYWYRQAAGRGLQLLFYSVGIGQISSEVPQNLSASRPQDRQFILSSKKLLLSDSGFYLCAWSRGAPDEKLFFGSGTQLSVL.

This sequence joins TRBV4-1 and TRBJ1-6; no clear D gene. The CDR3 runs 15 residues. Trimming took 6 bases from V and 0 from J, leaving 9 bases between them. CDR1 and CDR2 (germline): MGHRA, YSYEKL. The CDR3 loop reads CASRVRVSYNSPLHF. CDR3 bases: TGCGCCAGCAGGGTAAGGGTCTCCTATAATTCACCCCTCCACTTT.

The V gene is TRBV5-4, the J gene TRBJ2-7; a weak D match, TRBD1 (6 bases). Trimming left V 3 bases short and J 0 bases short, with 10 bases between. The CDR3 has 14 residues. Germline assignment: CDR1 SGHNT and CDR2 YYREEE (reference sequence). The CDR3 sequence: CASSSGGYSYEQYF. The CDR3 DNA follows: TGTGCCAGCAGCTCTGGGGGCTACTCCTACGAGCAGTACTTC.

The J gene is TRBJ2-2, the V gene TRBV29-1, with D possibly TRBD2 on 7 matching bases. V lost 4 bases to trimming and J lost 3 bases, with 9 bases between them. The germline gives CDR1 SQVTM, CDR2 ANQGSEA. This CDR3 is built from 13 residues. The CDR3 reads CSVGGGDTGELFF. The CDR3 DNA follows: TGCAGCGTTGGGGGGGGCGACACCGGGGAGCTGTTTTTT.

The gene calls are TRBV7-2 and TRBJ1-2; D call uncertain. The germline V gene encodes CDR1 SGHTA and CDR2 FQGNSA. The length of the CDR3 is 12 residues. The ends were cut back, 8 bases at V and 3 bases at J, with 10 bases in the middle. The CDR3 DNA follows: TGTGCCAGCGGAGTCCTCCACTATGGCTACACCTTC. Protein: CASGVLHYGYTF.

The chain is built from TRBV28 and TRBJ1-3; D might be TRBD1 (6 bases). The CDR3 spans 16 residues. The germline V and J ends were trimmed by 5 bases and 0 bases, with 14 bases remaining between them. Germline V CDR1 and CDR2: MDHEN, SYDVKM. CDR3 protein: CASSPPRGFSGNTIYF. The DNA for the CDR3 is TGTGCCAGCAGTCCCCCCAGGGGATTCTCTGGAAACACCATATATTTT.

This clone is a singleton in its sample. This chain links TRBV6-1 with TRBJ2-7; D is perhaps TRBD1 (6 bases). CDR1 is MNHNS, CDR2 SASEGT, per germline. The V end lost 8 bases, the J end lost 0 bases, and 14 bases lay between the germline ends. The CDR3 covers 14 residues. The CDR3 region has the DNA TGTGCCAGCGGTTCCGGGACAAACTCCTACGAGCAGTACTTC. This gives the protein CASGSGTNSYEQYF.

This chain joins TRBV7-9 and TRBJ1-3; D is perhaps TRBD1 (5 bases). CDR3 size: 17 residues. Trimming removed 4 bases from V and 0 bases from J, with 16 bases in between. From germline, CDR1 is SEHNR and CDR2 FQNEAQ (reference sequence). The CDR3 sequence: CASSSYKGAYSGNTIYF. CDR3 sequence (DNA): TGTGCCAGCAGCTCGTACAAAGGGGCTTACTCTGGAAACACCATATATTTT.

V is TRBV6-4 and J is TRBJ1-1; TRBD1 is a possible D gene (5 bases). This CDR3 has 13 amino acids. Looked up from germline, CDR1 is MRHNA and CDR2 is SNTAGT. V was shortened by 6 bases and J by 5 bases, with 13 bases between the two germline ends. CDR3 in amino acids: CASRMGQGTEAFF. The CDR3, as DNA: TGTGCCAGCAGGATGGGGCAGGGAACTGAAGCTTTCTTT.